These T cell receptor beta chains were read from a single sample in a study of response to subunit inactivated influenza vaccine. Each CDR3 protein gets one entry after TCRdb re-called the RT-PCR reads with MiXCR. The repertoire holds 700,000 to 900,000 distinct CDR3 sequences, with about 20% as singletons. The specimen comprised PBMCs from blood, sampled 4 to 6 days after vaccination. The receptors come from a man aged 50-59 years who received an inactivated influenza vaccine. CDR3s include the opening cysteine and the closing phenylalanine or tryptophan. The D gene is left open where the match is weak. Rows may omit the clone size; those that give it use once, few, many or a size class.

>.|14|TRBJ2-7|.|TRBV6-2/TRBV6-3
CASSHPGAGSEQYF
TGTGCCAGCAGTCACCCCGGGGCAGGGAGCGAGCAGTACTTC
>.|12|TRBJ2-1|few|TRBV2
CASRALGGWQFF
TGTGCCAGCAGAGCTCTAGGGGGGTGGCAGTTCTTC
>.|10|TRBJ1-3|few|TRBV29-1
CSVRDRELIF
TGCAGCGTCAGGGACCGGGAGTTGATATTT
>.|14|TRBJ1-1|few|TRBV3-1
CASSQIGRLGGAFF
TGTGCCAGCAGCCAAATTGGACGGCTGGGGGGAGCTTTCTTT
>.|15|TRBJ1-2|.|TRBV19
CASSIGRERGSGYTF
TGTGCCAGTAGTATTGGAAGGGAGCGGGGAAGTGGCTACACCTTC
>TRBD2|13|TRBJ2-1|once|TRBV20-1
CSARYLSGGQQFF
TGCAGTGCTAGATACTTGAGCGGGGGGCAGCAGTTCTTC
>.|13|TRBJ1-5|.|TRBV12-3/TRBV12-4
CASSGTLEEPQHF
TGTGCCAGCAGCGGGACCCTTGAGGAGCCCCAGCATTTT
>.|13|TRBJ2-7|few|TRBV5-1
CASSLVGSQEQYF
TGCGCCAGCAGCTTGGTAGGCTCACAGGAGCAGTACTTC
>TRBD2|16|TRBJ2-1|many|TRBV12-3/TRBV12-4
CASSSDGLAGSNEQFF
TGTGCCAGCAGTTCCGACGGACTAGCGGGATCAAATGAGCAGTTCTTC
>.|15|TRBJ2-1|many|TRBV7-8
CASSSQGGTYNEQFF
TGTGCCAGCAGCTCCCAGGGAGGTACCTACAATGAGCAGTTCTTC
>TRBD2|18|TRBJ2-5|.|TRBV7-2
CASSLGFGAGGIKETQYF
TGTGCCAGCAGCTTAGGCTTCGGAGCGGGGGGCATAAAAGAGACCCAGTACTTC
>.|14|TRBJ2-1|few|TRBV7-2
CASKSWGGFNEQFF
TGTGCCAGCAAGTCATGGGGGGGCTTTAATGAGCAGTTCTTC
>TRBD2|17|TRBJ2-7|few|TRBV20-1
CSARSELGLAGDHEQYF
TGCAGTGCTAGATCGGAGTTGGGGCTAGCGGGAGACCACGAGCAGTACTTC
>TRBD1|16|TRBJ1-1|.|TRBV9
CASSPRTGLRDTEAFF
TGTGCCAGCAGCCCCCGGACAGGCCTAAGGGACACTGAAGCTTTCTTT
>.|14|TRBJ1-2|.|TRBV29-1
CSARTLGRNYGYTF
TGCAGCGCCAGAACCTTGGGACGGAACTATGGCTACACCTTC